The 16 T cell receptor beta chains listed next were all sequenced from one sample in a study of blood T cells in healthy people across ages. Using a J-beta primer mix together with a sample-barcoded 5' primer, a second PCR was run for 7 to 11 cycles. One entry per CDR3 protein results from TCRdb running MiXCR on the 5' RACE reads. The data show approximately 600,000 distinct CDR3 sequences, with around three fifths seen just once and 30% to 40% held by the top ten. Sample: blood. The origin of the receptors is a man in his sixties in good health.

This clonotype turned up a few times. The V gene is TRBV10-3, the J gene TRBJ1-2; 7 nucleotides align to TRBD1. Losses at the gene ends were 3 bases for V and 5 bases for J; bases not matched to a gene: 3. Germline values: CDR1 ENHRY, CDR2 SYGVKD. There are 13 residues in the CDR3. This CDR3 is CAISDAGGYGYTF. The CDR3 bases are TGTGCCATCAGTGACGCAGGGGGTTATGGCTACACCTTC.

V gene TRBV6-5 combines with J gene TRBJ1-2; 7 bases line up with TRBD1. This CDR3 has 20 residues. Germline values: CDR1 MNHEY, CDR2 SVGAGI. V was pared by 2 bases and J by 3 bases, with 21 bases of the junction left unmatched. The CDR3 DNA is TGTGCCAGCAGTTACCCTCTCGACAGGGCCCGCGGAGGGGATTACTATGGCTACACCTTC. Translated: CASSYPLDRARGGDYYGYTF.

The chain couples TRBV28 to TRBJ1-3; D is perhaps TRBD1 (5 bases). Germline V gene data show CDR1 as MDHEN and CDR2 as SYDVKM. This CDR3 is built from 17 residues. Trimming shortened V by 5 bases and J by 2 bases, and 19 bases separated the two germline ends. In DNA form, the CDR3 reads TGTGCCAGCAGTCGGGGCGGAGGGCCACACGCTGGAAACACCATATATTTT. As protein: CASSRGGGPHAGNTIYF.

This chain connects TRBV21-1 to TRBJ2-5; the table's D call TRBD1 went unverified against the DNA. TRBV21-1 counts as a pseudogene. The CDR3 extends over 17 amino acids. CDR3 DNA: TGTGCCAGCGGCAAAGGTCGGGGACAGGGCCTAGGAGAGACCCAGTACTTC. This gives the protein CASGKGRGQGLGETQYF.

The chain couples TRBV5-1 to TRBJ2-5, with D hard to call. CDR1 is SGHRS, CDR2 YFSETQ, per germline. The CDR3 has 15 residues. V was clipped by 3 bases and J by 0 bases, with 12 bases between them. The CDR3 nucleotides are TGCGCCAGCAGCTCAAGAGCCAGGTACCAAGAGACCCAGTACTTC. Its protein product is CASSSRARYQETQYF.

CDR3 bases: TGTGCCAGCAGTGAGGCGGCAGATACGCAGTATTTT. Translating it yields CASSEAADTQYF. The rearrangement uses TRBV2 and TRBJ2-3; unclear D gene. V was pared by 3 bases and J by 4 bases, with 5 bases between. The germline V gene encodes CDR1 SNHLY and CDR2 FYNNEI. The CDR3 loop spans 12 amino acids.

The rearrangement links TRBV7-9 to TRBJ1-3, with 9 bases that match TRBD1. The junction had 20 bases not matched to a gene; V was cut back by 7 bases and J by 1 base. From germline, CDR1 is SEHNR and CDR2 FQNEAQ (reference sequence). The CDR3 is 20 amino acids. CDR3 in DNA: TGTGCCAGCACCCCTACGAGAGGACAGGGGCAACCTGCATCTGGAAACACCATATATTTT. Its translation is CASTPTRGQGQPASGNTIYF.

This clonotype has just a few counts. This rearrangement joins TRBV15 to TRBJ2-5; a weak D match, TRBD2 (5 bases). Between the trimmed V and J ends, which lost 0 bases and 3 bases, there was a span of 11 bases. This CDR3 region has 15 residues. Germline CDR1 reads LNHNV; CDR2 reads YYDKDF (reference sequence). The CDR3 DNA reads as TGTGCCACCAGCAGAGATCCGGGGATCGAAGAGACCCAGTACTTC. Its protein product is CATSRDPGIEETQYF.

This chain connects TRBV5-1 to TRBJ2-1, with D unclear. The CDR3 length is 14 residues. Trimming took 0 bases from V and 8 from J, leaving 12 bases between them. Germline CDR1 is SGHRS and CDR2 is YFSETQ. The CDR3 sequence is CASSLDQVYDEQFF. The DNA of the CDR3 is TGCGCCAGCAGCTTGGATCAGGTGTATGATGAGCAGTTCTTC.

This clonotype appeared many times. The rearrangement uses TRBV20-1 and TRBJ2-1; TRBD2 matches at 7 bases. CDR1 and CDR2 from the germline V gene are DFQATT and SNEGSKA (reference sequence). The CDR3 is 15 residues long. V shed 5 bases and J 7 bases; nucleotides not matched to a gene: 14. The DNA of the CDR3 is TGCAGTGCTTCACAACGAAAAGGACTAGTTAATGAGCAGTTCTTC. Protein: CSASQRKGLVNEQFF.

This clonotype showed up just a few times. Here the CDR3 reads CASSQGWTGGKFF. The CDR3 nucleotides are TGTGCCAGCAGCCAAGGTTGGACAGGGGGGAAGTTCTTC. The J gene is TRBJ2-1, the V gene TRBV14, with 10 bases aligning to TRBD1. In germline, CDR1 is SGHDN, CDR2 FVKESK. The CDR3 consists of 13 residues. Unmatched junction bases numbered 5, after V lost 1 base and J lost 14 bases.

V gene TRBV5-1 combines with J gene TRBJ1-2, with D perhaps TRBD1 (5 bases). Looked up from germline, CDR1 is SGHRS and CDR2 is YFSETQ. This CDR3 contains 14 residues. V lost 4 bases and J lost 3, with 13 bases in between. CDR3 sequence reads: CASSGDQGDYGYTF. CDR3 coding DNA: TGCGCCAGCAGCGGGGACCAGGGTGACTATGGCTACACCTTC.

This clonotype showed up just a few times. The chain has TRBV12-3 or TRBV12-4 and TRBJ1-5; a possible D gene is TRBD1 (5 bases). The V gene lost 5 bases and the J gene lost 3 bases, with 14 bases spanning the gap. The CDR3 totals 15 residues. This CDR3 is CASSPRDSFNQPQHF. The CDR3 coding sequence is TGTGCCAGCAGTCCCCGTGACAGCTTCAATCAGCCCCAGCATTTT.

CDR3 residues: CSAPRASGGNTQYF. The CDR3 DNA sequence: TGCAGTGCTCCTCGGGCTAGCGGGGGGAATACGCAGTATTTT. The chain recombines TRBV20-1 with TRBJ2-3; 11 positions match TRBD2. The V and J ends lost 5 bases and 7 bases, in that order; junction bases with no gene match: 8. CDR3 length: 14 residues. Per the germline V gene, CDR1 is DFQATT and CDR2 is SNEGSKA (reference sequence).

This clonotype was detected ten times or more. The genes are TRBV12-3 or TRBV12-4 and TRBJ2-3; a weak D match, TRBD1 (6 bases). Trimming took off 6 bases at V and 6 bases at J, with 16 bases between the two ends. The CDR3 extends over 14 amino acids. CDR3 in amino acids: CASSFTGQGDTQYF. CDR3 sequence (DNA): TGTGCCAGCAGCTTTACGGGGCAGGGGGATACGCAGTATTTT.

This clonotype was detected ten times or more. The gene calls are TRBV20-1 and TRBJ2-1; 11 bases align to TRBD1. The germline gives CDR1 DFQATT, CDR2 SNEGSKA (reference sequence). With 6 bases clipped from V and 5 bases from J, the junction kept 6 bases outside the gene matches. There are 14 residues in the CDR3. The CDR3 bases are TGCAGTGCCCCGTCGGACAGGGGGCACAATGAGCAGTTCTTC. Translating gives CSAPSDRGHNEQFF.